This TCR beta chain was found in a study of early T cells in non-severe SARS-CoV-2 infection. The overall study: RNA in bulk from unsorted whole blood was sequenced, and chains were unpaired.

Attachment of unique molecular identifiers to individual cDNA molecules was performed. Via MiXCR, TCRdb re-called the 5' RACE reads, giving one row per CDR3 protein. The sample has approximately 64,000 distinct CDR3 sequences; 20% are singletons. Germline-derived CDR1 and CDR2 are DFQATT and SNEGSKA (reference sequence). This CDR3 spans 13 amino acids. Trimming cost V 3 bases and J 4 bases, with 12 bases left between them. There are a few counts of this clonotype. The antigen is not known. Overall study results and limits: Database matching using VDJdb favored anti-spike CD8 responses, with private and CD4 specificities left missing.

The sequences come from whole blood, collected at baseline. This TCR derives from an adult who was a healthcare worker with PCR-confirmed SARS-CoV-2 infection or an uninfected control (not recorded which). This chain connects TRBV20-1 to TRBJ1-2; perhaps TRBD1 as D (6 bases). The CDR3 DNA reads TGCAGTGCTAGTGGGGTACAGGGCTATGGCTACACCTTC. Protein: CSASGVQGYGYTF.